This T cell receptor beta chain is drawn from a study of control samples from healthy donors and cancer patients. TCRdb's copy holds only in-frame clones and misses some; the assay was immunoSEQ multiplex PCR. The sample carries 170,000 or so clones, roughly 92% recorded once. The sequencing sample was made of blood. The origin of this receptor is a woman younger than 30 in good health.

The CDR3 sequence: CASRVASGTNEQFF. CDR3 coding DNA: TGCGCCAGCAGAGTTGCTAGCGGGACTAATGAGCAGTTCTTC. V and J are TRBV5-1 and TRBJ2-1; 9 positions agree with TRBD2. CDR3 length: 14 residues. Germline CDR1 is SGHRS and CDR2 is YFSETQ. V lost 5 bases and J lost 7; bases outside the gene matches: 7.